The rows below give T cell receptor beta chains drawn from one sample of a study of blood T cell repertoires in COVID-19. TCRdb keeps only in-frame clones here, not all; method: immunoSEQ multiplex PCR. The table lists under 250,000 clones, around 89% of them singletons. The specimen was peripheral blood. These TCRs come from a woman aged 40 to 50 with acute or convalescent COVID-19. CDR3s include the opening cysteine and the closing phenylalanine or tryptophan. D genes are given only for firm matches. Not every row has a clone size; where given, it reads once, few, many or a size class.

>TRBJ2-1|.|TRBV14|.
CASSQASSYNEQFF
TGTGCCAGCAGCCAAGCCAGCTCCTACAATGAGCAGTTCTTC
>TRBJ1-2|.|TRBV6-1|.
CASSEVLTEPGRYGYTF
TGTGCCAGCAGTGAGGTTTTAACGGAGCCTGGTCGGTATGGCTACACCTTC
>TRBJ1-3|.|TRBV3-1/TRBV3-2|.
CASSQGPGSGNTIYF
TGTGCCAGCAGCCAGGGCCCCGGCTCTGGAAACACCATATATTTT
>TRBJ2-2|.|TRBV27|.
CASSLSRALNTGELFF
TGTGCCAGCAGTTTATCCAGGGCCCTGAACACCGGGGAGCTGTTTTTT
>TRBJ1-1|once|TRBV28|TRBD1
CASRETGRTEAFF
TGTGCCAGCAGGGAGACAGGGCGAACTGAAGCTTTCTTT
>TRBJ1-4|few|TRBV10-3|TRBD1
CAIINRGGNEKLFF
TGTGCCATCATTAACAGGGGGGGGAATGAAAAACTGTTTTTT
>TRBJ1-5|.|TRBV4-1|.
CASSQGAGNQPQHF
TGCGCCAGCAGCCAAGGGGCAGGCAATCAGCCCCAGCATTTT
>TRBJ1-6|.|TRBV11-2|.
CASSLGRSPDPYNSPLHF
TGTGCCAGCAGCTTAGGGCGGAGCCCCGACCCTTATAATTCACCCCTCCACTTT
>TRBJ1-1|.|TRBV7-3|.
CASSLRRGNTEAFF
TGTGCCAGCAGCTTAAGGAGGGGGAACACTGAAGCTTTCTTT
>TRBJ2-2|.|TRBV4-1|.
CASSHHAGTGELFF
TGCGCCAGCAGCCACCACGCGGGAACCGGGGAGCTGTTTTTT
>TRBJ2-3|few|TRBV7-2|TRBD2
CASSLDQGLGTDTQYF
TGTGCCAGCAGCTTAGATCAAGGACTAGGGACAGATACGCAGTATTTT
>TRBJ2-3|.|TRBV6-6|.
CASSRNFHPGTSTDTQYF
TGTGCCAGCAGTCGCAATTTCCACCCCGGGACTAGCACAGATACGCAGTATTTT
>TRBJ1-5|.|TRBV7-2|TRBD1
CASSYTGGGGNQPQHF
TGTGCCAGCAGCTACACAGGGGGAGGTGGCAATCAGCCCCAGCATTTT
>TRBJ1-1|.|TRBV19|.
CASSIGYSIPGQPNTEAFF
TGTGCCAGTAGTATCGGCTACTCGATCCCCGGACAGCCGAACACTGAAGCTTTCTTT
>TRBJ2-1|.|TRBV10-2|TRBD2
CASSEWRGALSSYNEQFF
TGCGCCAGCAGTGAATGGCGGGGGGCTTTGAGCTCCTACAATGAGCAGTTCTTC
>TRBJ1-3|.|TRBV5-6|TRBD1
CASSADRGPFSGNTIYF
TGTGCCAGCAGCGCGGACAGGGGCCCCTTCTCTGGAAACACCATATATTTT
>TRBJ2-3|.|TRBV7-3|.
CASSLTGQVTDTQYF
TGTGCCAGCAGCTTAACGGGCCAGGTCACAGATACGCAGTATTTT
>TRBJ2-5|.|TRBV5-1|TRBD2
CASSTPLTSGGWVETQYF
TGCGCCAGCAGCACACCGCTCACTAGCGGGGGCTGGGTAGAGACCCAGTACTTC
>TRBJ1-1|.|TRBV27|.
CASSLNLYTEAFF
TGTGCCAGCAGTTTAAATCTCTACACTGAAGCTTTCTTT
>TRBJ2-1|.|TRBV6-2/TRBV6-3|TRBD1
CASSYSGGQGYYNEQFF
TGTGCCAGCAGTTACTCGGGGGGACAGGGATACTACAATGAGCAGTTCTTC
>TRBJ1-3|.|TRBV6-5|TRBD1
CASRQRQGSGNTIYF
TGTGCCAGCAGGCAACGACAGGGCTCTGGAAACACCATATATTTT
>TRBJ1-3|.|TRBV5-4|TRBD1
CASSPGTGFGNTIYF
TGTGCCAGCAGCCCCGGGACAGGGTTTGGAAACACCATATATTTT
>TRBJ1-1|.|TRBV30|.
CAWTQRGAEAFF
TGTGCCTGGACCCAACGGGGGGCTGAAGCTTTCTTT
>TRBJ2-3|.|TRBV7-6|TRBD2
CASSQGATSGGDTQYF
TGTGCCAGCAGCCAAGGGGCGACTAGCGGGGGGGATACGCAGTATTTT
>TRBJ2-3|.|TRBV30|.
CAWKGRGAPDTQYF
TGTGCCTGGAAGGGTCGGGGGGCCCCAGATACGCAGTATTTT
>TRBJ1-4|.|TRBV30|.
CAWSIREKLFF
TGTGCCTGGAGTATCCGGGAAAAACTGTTTTTT
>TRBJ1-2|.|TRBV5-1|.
CASSLDPQYGYTF
TGCGCCAGCAGCTTGGATCCCCAATATGGCTACACCTTC
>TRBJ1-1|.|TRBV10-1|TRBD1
CASRSGTGNTEAFF
TGCGCCAGCCGATCCGGGACAGGGAACACTGAAGCTTTCTTT
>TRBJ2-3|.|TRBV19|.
CASSSDKDTQYF
TGTGCCAGTAGCTCGGACAAAGATACGCAGTATTTT